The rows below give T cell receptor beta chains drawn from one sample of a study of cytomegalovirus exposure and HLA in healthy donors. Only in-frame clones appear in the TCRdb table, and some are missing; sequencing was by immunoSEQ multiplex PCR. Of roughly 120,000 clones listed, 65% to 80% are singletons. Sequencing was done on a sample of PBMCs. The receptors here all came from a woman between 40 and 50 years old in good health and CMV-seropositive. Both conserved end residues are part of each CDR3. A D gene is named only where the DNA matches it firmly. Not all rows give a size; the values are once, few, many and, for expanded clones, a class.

cdr3_aa: CASTVANTGYNSPLHF
cdr3_nt: TGTGCCAGCACCGTCGCTAATACAGGGTATAATTCACCCCTCCACTTT
clone_size: .
j_call: TRBJ1-6
v_call: TRBV11-2
d_call: .

cdr3_aa: CASSQGTGLLGSSYEQYF
cdr3_nt: TGCGCCAGCAGCCAAGGGACAGGTCTCCTCGGGAGCTCCTACGAGCAGTACTTC
clone_size: .
j_call: TRBJ2-7
v_call: TRBV4-3
d_call: .

cdr3_aa: CASSLDRGQGANEQYF
cdr3_nt: TGTGCCAGCAGCTTGGACAGGGGACAGGGGGCGAACGAGCAGTACTTC
clone_size: .
j_call: TRBJ2-7
v_call: TRBV7-9
d_call: TRBD1

cdr3_aa: CASRLAGVRTETQYF
cdr3_nt: TGTGCCAGCAGACTAGCGGGAGTGAGGACGGAGACCCAGTACTTC
clone_size: .
j_call: TRBJ2-5
v_call: TRBV7-2
d_call: TRBD2

cdr3_aa: CASSLWGRPNTEAFF
cdr3_nt: TGTGCCAGCAGCTTGTGGGGCCGGCCTAACACTGAAGCTTTCTTT
clone_size: .
j_call: TRBJ1-1
v_call: TRBV5-4
d_call: .

cdr3_aa: CASSRTPMVSQETQYF
cdr3_nt: TGTGCCAGCAGCCGGACACCAATGGTATCTCAAGAGACCCAGTACTTC
clone_size: .
j_call: TRBJ2-5
v_call: TRBV4-2
d_call: .

cdr3_aa: CAWSTSLDFGEQFF
cdr3_nt: TGTGCCTGGTCGACTAGCTTGGACTTTGGTGAGCAGTTCTTC
clone_size: .
j_call: TRBJ2-1
v_call: TRBV30
d_call: TRBD2

cdr3_aa: CASSLETANPYEQYF
cdr3_nt: TGCGCCAGCAGCTTGGAGACAGCCAACCCCTACGAGCAGTACTTC
clone_size: .
j_call: TRBJ2-7
v_call: TRBV5-1
d_call: .

cdr3_aa: CASSQGHGTSVNKAFYEQYF
cdr3_nt: TGCGCCAGCAGCCAAGGTCACGGGACTAGCGTTAATAAAGCTTTCTACGAGCAGTACTTC
clone_size: many
j_call: TRBJ2-7
v_call: TRBV4-1
d_call: TRBD2

cdr3_aa: CASSVVGGANYEQYF
cdr3_nt: TGTGCCAGCAGCGTAGTGGGCGGGGCCAACTACGAGCAGTACTTC
clone_size: .
j_call: TRBJ2-7
v_call: TRBV9
d_call: .

cdr3_aa: CASSGRTGLNTEAFF
cdr3_nt: TGTGCCAGCAGCGGTAGGACAGGCCTAAACACTGAAGCTTTCTTT
clone_size: .
j_call: TRBJ1-1
v_call: TRBV9
d_call: TRBD1

cdr3_aa: CSVEGELPYEQYF
cdr3_nt: TGCAGCGTTGAAGGAGAGCTTCCCTACGAGCAGTACTTC
clone_size: .
j_call: TRBJ2-7
v_call: TRBV29-1
d_call: .

cdr3_aa: CASSLTAGVSEQYF
cdr3_nt: TGCGCCAGCAGCTTAACAGCGGGAGTCTCCGAGCAGTACTTC
clone_size: .
j_call: TRBJ2-7
v_call: TRBV5-1
d_call: TRBD2

cdr3_aa: CASSGNRGLGQSGANVLTF
cdr3_nt: TGTGCCAGCAGTGGAAACAGGGGGCTAGGTCAATCCGGGGCCAACGTCCTGACTTTC
clone_size: few
j_call: TRBJ2-6
v_call: TRBV27
d_call: TRBD1

cdr3_aa: CASSQERGASTDTQYF
cdr3_nt: TGCGCCAGCAGCCAAGAACGGGGGGCTAGCACAGATACGCAGTATTTT
clone_size: .
j_call: TRBJ2-3
v_call: TRBV4-3
d_call: .

cdr3_aa: CASKDRDAQYF
cdr3_nt: TGCGCCAGCAAGGACAGGGACGCGCAGTATTTT
clone_size: .
j_call: TRBJ2-3
v_call: TRBV10-1
d_call: TRBD1

cdr3_aa: CASSLQGGHGGETQYF
cdr3_nt: TGTGCCAGCAGCTTGCAAGGGGGCCATGGGGGGGAGACCCAGTACTTC
clone_size: .
j_call: TRBJ2-5
v_call: TRBV5-6
d_call: .

cdr3_aa: CSVERGAGETQYF
cdr3_nt: TGCAGCGTTGAACGGGGGGCCGGTGAGACCCAGTACTTC
clone_size: .
j_call: TRBJ2-5
v_call: TRBV29-1
d_call: .

cdr3_aa: CASSPRQGMNTEAFF
cdr3_nt: TGCGCCAGCAGCCCCAGACAGGGGATGAACACTGAAGCTTTCTTT
clone_size: .
j_call: TRBJ1-1
v_call: TRBV4-1
d_call: TRBD1

cdr3_aa: CASCASSTQETQYF
cdr3_nt: TGCGCCAGCTGCGCCTCTAGCACCCAAGAGACCCAGTACTTC
clone_size: .
j_call: TRBJ2-5
v_call: TRBV5-1
d_call: .

cdr3_aa: CASSFVAGVLGEQYF
cdr3_nt: TGTGCCAGCAGCTTCGTGGCGGGAGTCCTGGGCGAGCAGTACTTC
clone_size: .
j_call: TRBJ2-7
v_call: TRBV5-6
d_call: TRBD2

cdr3_aa: CAWRIQGNGYTF
cdr3_nt: TGTGCCTGGAGGATACAGGGAAATGGCTACACCTTC
clone_size: .
j_call: TRBJ1-2
v_call: TRBV30
d_call: .

cdr3_aa: CAWSWVGDGYTF
cdr3_nt: TGTGCCTGGAGTTGGGTGGGCGATGGCTACACCTTC
clone_size: .
j_call: TRBJ1-2
v_call: TRBV30
d_call: .

cdr3_aa: CASSQTGGPWDEQYF
cdr3_nt: TGTGCCAGCAGCCAGACAGGGGGCCCATGGGACGAGCAGTACTTC
clone_size: once
j_call: TRBJ2-7
v_call: TRBV7-9
d_call: TRBD1

cdr3_aa: CASSQGQGYSYEQYF
cdr3_nt: TGTGCCAGCAGCCAGGGACAGGGATACTCCTACGAGCAGTACTTC
clone_size: once
j_call: TRBJ2-7
v_call: TRBV4-2
d_call: TRBD1

cdr3_aa: CASSPSGGRVDEQYF
cdr3_nt: TGTGCCAGCAGCCCTTCGGGTGGGAGGGTCGACGAGCAGTACTTC
clone_size: .
j_call: TRBJ2-7
v_call: TRBV7-3
d_call: TRBD2

cdr3_aa: CASIGLAGPYNEQFF
cdr3_nt: TGTGCCAGCATCGGACTAGCGGGGCCCTACAATGAGCAGTTCTTC
clone_size: .
j_call: TRBJ2-1
v_call: TRBV6-5
d_call: TRBD2

cdr3_aa: CASRPGTGPSYEQYF
cdr3_nt: TGTGCCAGCAGGCCCGGGACAGGTCCATCCTACGAGCAGTACTTC
clone_size: .
j_call: TRBJ2-7
v_call: TRBV28
d_call: TRBD1

cdr3_aa: CASSLGINSPLHF
cdr3_nt: TGTGCCAGCAGCTTGGGCATAAATTCACCCCTCCACTTT
clone_size: few
j_call: TRBJ1-6
v_call: TRBV7-3
d_call: .

cdr3_aa: CASSYTDSVTEAFF
cdr3_nt: TGTGCCAGCAGTTACACAGACAGTGTCACTGAAGCTTTCTTT
clone_size: .
j_call: TRBJ1-1
v_call: TRBV6-5
d_call: .

cdr3_aa: CASSQERHWAQFF
cdr3_nt: TGTGCCAGCAGCCAAGAACGGCACTGGGCACAGTTCTTC
clone_size: .
j_call: TRBJ2-1
v_call: TRBV4-2
d_call: .

cdr3_aa: CASSIGGPNTEAFF
cdr3_nt: TGTGCCAGTAGTATAGGAGGCCCGAACACTGAAGCTTTCTTT
clone_size: .
j_call: TRBJ1-1
v_call: TRBV19
d_call: .

cdr3_aa: CASSLFAGSWYEQYF
cdr3_nt: TGTGCCAGCAGTTTATTTGCAGGGTCCTGGTACGAGCAGTACTTC
clone_size: .
j_call: TRBJ2-7
v_call: TRBV27
d_call: .

cdr3_aa: CASYLREATYGYTF
cdr3_nt: TGTGCCAGTTATTTACGGGAGGCAACCTATGGCTACACCTTC
clone_size: once
j_call: TRBJ1-2
v_call: TRBV6-1
d_call: .

cdr3_aa: CASSEGEGARYEQYF
cdr3_nt: TGTGCCAGCAGTGAAGGAGAGGGGGCGCGCTACGAGCAGTACTTC
clone_size: few
j_call: TRBJ2-7
v_call: TRBV25-1
d_call: TRBD1

cdr3_aa: CASRPDFAAGELFF
cdr3_nt: TGTGCCAGCAGACCGGACTTCGCCGCCGGGGAGCTGTTTTTT
clone_size: .
j_call: TRBJ2-2
v_call: TRBV6-1
d_call: .

cdr3_aa: CASSQDALPGGYTF
cdr3_nt: TGCGCCAGCAGCCAAGATGCCCTCCCGGGTGGCTACACCTTC
clone_size: .
j_call: TRBJ1-2
v_call: TRBV4-3
d_call: .

cdr3_aa: CASSYSRGSVYGYTF
cdr3_nt: TGTGCCAGCAGTTACAGCAGGGGTTCGGTTTATGGCTACACCTTC
clone_size: .
j_call: TRBJ1-2
v_call: TRBV6-5
d_call: .

cdr3_aa: CASSLSGTGGEQHF
cdr3_nt: TGTGCCAGCAGTTTAAGTGGGACAGGGGGCGAGCAGCACTTC
clone_size: .
j_call: TRBJ2-7
v_call: TRBV27
d_call: TRBD1

cdr3_aa: CASSPSQGEETQYF
cdr3_nt: TGTGCCAGCTCACCTTCACAGGGGGAGGAGACCCAGTACTTC
clone_size: .
j_call: TRBJ2-5
v_call: TRBV18
d_call: TRBD1

cdr3_aa: CASTGPRGQGIAIYF
cdr3_nt: TGTGCCAGCACCGGGCCACGGGGACAGGGCATCGCCATATATTTT
clone_size: .
j_call: TRBJ1-3
v_call: TRBV6-1
d_call: TRBD1

cdr3_aa: CASSELGGSTDTQYF
cdr3_nt: TGTGCCAGCAGTGAATTGGGGGGGAGCACAGATACGCAGTATTTT
clone_size: .
j_call: TRBJ2-3
v_call: TRBV25-1
d_call: TRBD2

cdr3_aa: CASSGGTSGATDTQYF
cdr3_nt: TGTGCCAGCAGCGGGGGGACTAGCGGGGCCACAGATACGCAGTATTTT
clone_size: .
j_call: TRBJ2-3
v_call: TRBV9
d_call: TRBD2

cdr3_aa: CASSPGQGGWENQPQHF
cdr3_nt: TGTGCCAGCAGCCCAGGACAGGGCGGATGGGAGAATCAGCCCCAGCATTTT
clone_size: .
j_call: TRBJ1-5
v_call: TRBV9
d_call: TRBD1

cdr3_aa: CASSLMGNSNQPQHF
cdr3_nt: TGTGCCAGCAGTTTAATGGGCAATAGCAATCAGCCCCAGCATTTT
clone_size: .
j_call: TRBJ1-5
v_call: TRBV28
d_call: .

cdr3_aa: CASSEGTGGSIHQPQHF
cdr3_nt: TGTGCCAGTAGTGAGGGGACAGGGGGCAGTATTCATCAGCCCCAGCATTTT
clone_size: .
j_call: TRBJ1-5
v_call: TRBV19
d_call: TRBD1

cdr3_aa: CASSLAPGGISEAFF
cdr3_nt: TGTGCCAGCAGCTTGGCCCCAGGGGGGATTTCTGAAGCTTTCTTT
clone_size: few
j_call: TRBJ1-1
v_call: TRBV5-5
d_call: TRBD1

cdr3_aa: CSGGQYNEQFF
cdr3_nt: TGCAGCGGCGGACAGTACAATGAGCAGTTCTTC
clone_size: .
j_call: TRBJ2-1
v_call: TRBV29-1
d_call: .